This T cell receptor (beta chain) was documented in a study of PD-1 blockade in classical Hodgkin lymphoma. All trial patients relapsed after autologous stem cell transplantation. Only in-frame clones appear in the TCRdb table, and some are missing; sequencing was by immunoSEQ multiplex PCR. Altogether under 15,000 clones are present, 75% to 95% being singletons, with the ten largest covering about 11%. The germline V gene encodes CDR1 MRHNA and CDR2 SNTAGT. Trimming left V 0 bases short and J 1 base short, with 5 bases between. The CDR3 runs 14 residues. The input for sequencing was peripheral blood mononuclear cells (PBMCs), taken at baseline. This sequence was found in a human donor with classical Hodgkin lymphoma. The gene calls are TRBV6-4 and TRBJ2-3; D is unclear. The CDR3 DNA follows: TGTGCCAGCAGTGACTCCCAGGGCACAGATACGCAGTATTTT. Translated: CASSDSQGTDTQYF.